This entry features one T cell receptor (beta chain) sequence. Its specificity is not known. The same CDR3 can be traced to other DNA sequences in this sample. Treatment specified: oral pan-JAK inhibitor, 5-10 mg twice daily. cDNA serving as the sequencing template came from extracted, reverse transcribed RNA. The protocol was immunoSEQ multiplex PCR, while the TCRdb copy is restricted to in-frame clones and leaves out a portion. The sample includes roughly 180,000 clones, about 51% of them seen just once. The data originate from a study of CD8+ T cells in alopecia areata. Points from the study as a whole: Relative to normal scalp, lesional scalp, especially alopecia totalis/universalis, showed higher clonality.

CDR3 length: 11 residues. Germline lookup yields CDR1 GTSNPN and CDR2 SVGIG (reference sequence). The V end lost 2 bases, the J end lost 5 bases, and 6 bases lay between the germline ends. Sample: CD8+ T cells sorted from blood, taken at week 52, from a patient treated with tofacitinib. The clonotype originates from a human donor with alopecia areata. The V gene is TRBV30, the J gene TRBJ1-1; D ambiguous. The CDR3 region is CAWSRGTEAFF. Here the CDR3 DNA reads TGTGCCTGGAGTCGGGGTACTGAAGCTTTCTTT.